This note documents a single T cell receptor beta chain sequence. This receptor's antigen is unknown. Per-base quality was not reported, and no clone a single base away is much larger than it. TCR CDR3 regions were amplified from genomic DNA by multiplex PCR using the deep immunoSEQ assay. Genomic DNA extracted from each cell subset was distributed evenly over all wells of several immunoSEQ 96-well plates, and each plate served as one replicate. Each replicate PCR for sorted subsets received about 220 ng genomic DNA, equal to about 29,000 T cell genomes. Purified libraries were measured with a Qubit 3.0 fluorometer, size-checked on a Bioanalyzer 2100, and measured again with the KAPA Library Quantification kit. Every immunoSEQ 96-well plate was sequenced on a dedicated single-read 150-cycle Illumina NextSeq 550 flow cell. In the original analysis: Because the immunoSEQ output included only junctional sequences and no quality scores, the filtering could not be the same as the filtering used for full-length reads. To assign V/J genes and CDR3, sequences were annotated using PyIR, a Python wrapper for IgBLAST v1.9, with IMGT germline references. Reads were filtered out if the reads had weak V/J assignments (E-value above 1e-6), no CDR3, stop codons, out-of-frame junctions, or ambiguous translated residues. V3J clonotypes were defined as sequences sharing an identical inferred V gene, J gene, and CDR3 amino acid sequence. To compute the percentage overlap between repertoires, the number of shared unique clonotypes was divided by the size of the smaller repertoire. RTK rarefaction, the Chao1 estimator, and Recon v2.1 estimates of unobserved clonotypes were used to assess repertoire richness. Generation probabilities were computed with OLGA for all TCRbeta clonotypes obtained by the gDNA method from four donors. TCRdb obtained this table from immuneACCESS and retained in-frame rearrangements with V and J assigned. These tables miss some clones; where compared with another copy, unresolved V genes account for less than half of the shortfall, and the remainder is unexplained. That table furnishes V, J and clone size, whereas the DNA furnished D and trimming. This sample gives about 2,100,000 clones in total; about 92% of them show up just once. The ten top clones hold 1.7% of the sample.

CD8 naive samples consisted of CD45RO-negative cells that were positively selected for CCR7, yielding a CD45RA+CCR7+ population without TemRA cells. Donors were healthy HIV-negative adults with no recently reported acute infections or vaccinations. Every donor was a Caucasian adult residing in Nashville, Tennessee, USA. Blood was collected by leukapheresis, and PBMCs were isolated by Ficoll-Histopaque density gradient centrifugation and then cryopreserved in liquid nitrogen vapor phase. Analytical flow cytometry was used to check the purity and quantity of every magnetically sorted T cell population. From each sorted fraction, genomic DNA was isolated and quantified by UV absorbance on a Nanodrop 2000c. The CDR3 numbers 13 residues from cysteine through phenylalanine. The DNA shown is the 39-base CDR3, in frame from base 1. Reading the germline V gene gives CDR1 SGHRS and CDR2 YFSETQ. Deletion took 1 base off V and 5 bases off J, with a span of 7 bases between the germline ends.

The sample is drawn from a study of shared clonotypes between healthy human individuals (TCRdb year 2020). Study-level background: The cohort included three men and a couple of women between 18 and 49 years of age. For each donor, CD4 naive and CD4 memory were each given three plates, CD8 naive was given two plates, and CD8 memory was given one plate. To estimate repertoire size and how much clonotype sharing occurs between individuals, the study deeply sequenced the blood TCR repertoires of roughly 5 healthy adults. Different laboratories and diverse techniques were used to prepare libraries and sequence TCR repertoires, to increase sequencing depth and limit assay-specific biases. Each donor's leukapheresis produced roughly between roughly 0.85 and 9.5 billion PBMCs. Beyond this particular receptor, the publication reports: Because the study included a small number of donors, the genetic and exposure-history diversity represented was limited. Naive subsets generally had larger estimated clonotype richness than memory subsets. When four donors were compared, the shared fraction of clonotypes was roughly 4.8% for naive CD4, more than 3% for naive CD8, 2% to 2.5% for memory CD4, and 0.4% for memory CD8. Sampling was restricted to blood, and TCR repertoires in tissue are likely to differ from TCR repertoires in blood. Even with the large sequencing depth, rarefaction of the sorted-subset datasets indicated that sequencing was incomplete. Clonotypes shared by all four sorted-subset donors showed higher generation probabilities than non-shared clonotypes. Pairwise subsampling indicated that sequencing depth was expected to affect the degree of clonotype sharing among donors.

The chain was built from TRBV5-1 and TRBJ2-1; a confident D gene designation cannot be given. This TCR came from a man aged 18 to 30 in good health. Some clones in this sample may be carry-over from other donors' samples. The sequenced sample consisted of naive CD8+ T cells from PBMCs. What the cell subset or site label conveys for this sample: CD45RA+CCR7+. CDR3 region: CASSLSRNNEQFF. In nucleotide form, the sequence is TGCGCCAGCAGCTTGTCCAGAAACAATGAGCAGTTCTTC.